Shown below are 27 T cell receptor beta chains from a single sample sequenced in a study of T cell responses to AZD1222 COVID-19 vaccine. Assay used: immunoSEQ multiplex PCR; TCRdb lists only in-frame clones, some missing. In the table there are approximately 150,000 clones, roughly nine tenths of which are singletons. The sequences come from peripheral blood, collected on day 0 of AZD1222 vaccination. The origin of the receptors is an adult in good health.

CDR3 sequence reads: CASRRDRGFAGELFF. The CDR3, as DNA: TGTGCCAGCCGCCGGGACAGGGGATTCGCCGGGGAGCTGTTTTTT. The genes are TRBV2 and TRBJ2-2; the match to TRBD1 covers 10 bases. CDR1 is SNHLY and CDR2 is FYNNEI in the germline V gene. This CDR3 contains 15 residues. V gave up 8 bases and J gave up 6 bases; unmatched junction bases: 9. The full variable domain, in which reference TRBV2 and TRBJ2-2 provide the parts outside the CDR3, is EPEVTQTPSHQVTQMGQEVILRCVPISNHLYFYWYRQILGQKVEFLVSFYNNEISEKSEIFDDQFSVERPDGSNFTLKIRSTKLEDSAMYFCASRRDRGFAGELFFGEGSRLTVL.

V is TRBV28 and J is TRBJ2-7; 9 bases fit TRBD1. Germline V CDR1 and CDR2: MDHEN, SYDVKM. V lost 6 bases and J lost 5; bases outside the gene matches: 5. This CDR3 spans 13 amino acids. CDR3: CASRTGTGNEQYF. The CDR3 nucleotides read TGTGCCAGCAGAACCGGGACAGGGAACGAGCAGTACTTC.

The J gene is TRBJ1-1, the V gene TRBV10-3; 9 bases align to TRBD1. The CDR3 is 13 residues long. With V trimmed by 6 bases and J by 1 base, 0 bases remained unmatched. The germline V gene encodes CDR1 ENHRY and CDR2 SYGVKD. This CDR3 is CAIRGQGNTEAFF. CDR3 nucleotides: TGTGCCATCAGGGGACAGGGGAACACTGAAGCTTTCTTT.

The chain uses TRBV11-2 and TRBJ1-3, with D unresolved. Germline CDR1 reads SGHAT; CDR2 reads FQNNGV. The length of the CDR3 is 13 residues. Trimming pared 2 bases from V and 6 bases from J, leaving 8 bases between. The CDR3 nucleotides read TGTGCCAGCAGCTTAAGTCCTGAAAACACCATATATTTT. It encodes CASSLSPENTIYF.

This sequence joins TRBV19 and TRBJ1-1; possible D gene TRBD1, 5 bases. The CDR3 spans 11 residues. Trimming pared 9 bases from V and 7 bases from J, leaving 12 bases between. CDR1 LNHDA and CDR2 SQIVND come from the germline V gene (reference sequence). The CDR3 nucleotides read TGTGCCAGCTCGTACGGGGGTGAAGCTTTCTTT. Translation gives CASSYGGEAFF. The entire variable domain, with the rest obtained from reference TRBV19 and TRBJ1-1, is as follows: DGGITQSPKYLFRKEGQNVTLSCEQNLNHDAMYWYRQDPGQGLRLIYYSQIVNDFQKGDIAEGYSVSREKKESFPLTVTSAQKNPTAFYLCASSYGGEAFFGQGTRLTVV.

The chain recombines TRBV5-1 with TRBJ2-2, with TRBD2 matching over 9 bases. The CDR3 length is 17 residues. CDR1 and CDR2 (germline): SGHRS, YFSETQ. After removal of 1 base from V and 11 bases from J, the junction contained 15 bases not matched to a gene. DNA of the CDR3: TGCGCCAGCAGCTTGTTGGCTAGCGGGATCCGGCCGGGAGAGCTGTTTTTT. Translating gives CASSLLASGIRPGELFF. The whole variable domain, filled in from reference TRBV5-1 and TRBJ2-2, reads KAGVTQTPRYLIKTRGQQVTLSCSPISGHRSVSWYQQTPGQGLQFLFEYFSETQRNKGNFPGRFSGRQFSNSRSEMNVSTLELGDSALYLCASSLLASGIRPGELFFGEGSRLTVL.

CDR3 loop: CASSKYRAGFTDTQYF. The DNA of the CDR3 is TGTGCCAGCAGCAAATACAGGGCAGGGTTCACAGATACGCAGTATTTT. The chain uses TRBV21-1 and TRBJ2-3; no DNA check was done on the table's D call, TRBD1. TRBV21-1 constitutes a pseudogene. The CDR3 contains 16 residues.

The rearrangement uses TRBV28 and TRBJ1-5, with D unresolved. Germline values: CDR1 MDHEN, CDR2 SYDVKM. This CDR3 is built from 17 residues. V lost 6 bases, J lost 0 bases, and 18 bases lay in between. For the CDR3, the DNA is TGTGCCAGCAGGCCACCCTGGTTACACTATAGCAATCAGCCCCAGCATTTT. This gives the protein CASRPPWLHYSNQPQHF.

V and J are TRBV7-6 and TRBJ1-5; TRBD1 agrees at 9 bases. The junction had 4 bases not matched to a gene; V was cut back by 2 bases and J by 5 bases. The V gene's germline CDR1 is SGHVS and CDR2 FNYEAQ. The CDR3 is made up of 15 amino acids. CDR3 loop: CASSLKGQGDQPQHF. The CDR3 nucleotides are TGTGCCAGCAGCTTAAAGGGACAGGGTGATCAGCCCCAGCATTTT.

This clone was seen once. The gene calls are TRBV16 and TRBJ1-5; no clear D gene. The CDR3 totals 15 residues. Per the germline V gene, CDR1 is KGHSY and CDR2 is FQNENV. Trimming pared 0 bases from V and 2 bases from J, leaving 8 bases between. Here the CDR3 DNA reads TGTGCCAGCAGCCAATCGGCTACGGGCAATCAGCCCCAGCATTTT. Its translation is CASSQSATGNQPQHF.

The chain employs TRBV5-1 and TRBJ1-6; D might be TRBD1 (6 bases). This CDR3 contains 15 residues. Looked up from germline, CDR1 is SGHRS and CDR2 is YFSETQ. With 0 bases removed from V and 7 bases from J, the gap between germline ends came to 11 bases. The DNA of the CDR3 is TGCGCCAGCAGCTTGGGGCCGACAGGAAATTCACCCCTCCACTTT. Translated: CASSLGPTGNSPLHF.

The table lists this clone with a few counts. The rearrangement links TRBV18 to TRBJ1-5; D gene unclear. Germline CDR1 is KGHSH and CDR2 is LQKENI. The CDR3 contains 15 residues. Trimming left V 2 bases short and J 1 base short, with 9 bases between. The CDR3 reads CASSPDGKSNQPQHF. For the CDR3, the DNA is TGTGCCAGCTCACCAGACGGGAAGAGCAATCAGCCCCAGCATTTT.

The chain recombines TRBV19 with TRBJ2-7, with 9 bases matching TRBD1. CDR1 and CDR2 from the germline V gene are LNHDA and SQIVND (reference sequence). The CDR3 spans 13 residues. V dropped 6 bases and J dropped 3; count of bases not matched to a gene: 3. CDR3 residues: CASSKTGGYEQYF. In DNA, the CDR3 is TGTGCCAGTAGCAAGACAGGGGGCTACGAGCAGTACTTC.

The chain employs TRBV7-2 and TRBJ2-1; D is undetermined. Looked up from germline, CDR1 is SGHTA and CDR2 is FQGNSA. The CDR3 has 12 residues. Trimming shortened V by 4 bases and J by 5 bases, and 6 bases separated the two germline ends. CDR3: CASSYRNNEQFF. CDR3 coding DNA: TGTGCCAGCAGCTATAGGAACAATGAGCAGTTCTTC.

The chain carries TRBV7-2 and TRBJ2-3; 9 nucleotides line up with TRBD2. CDR3 size: 15 residues. V lost 1 base and J lost 1; bases outside the gene matches: 0. Looked up from germline, CDR1 is SGHTA and CDR2 is FQGNSA. CDR3 residues: CASSLGTSGTDTQYF. For the CDR3, the DNA is TGTGCCAGCAGCTTAGGGACTAGCGGCACAGATACGCAGTATTTT. The full variable domain, completed using reference TRBV7-2 and TRBJ2-3, is GAGVSQSPSNKVTEKGKDVELRCDPISGHTALYWYRQSLGQGLEFLIYFQGNSAPDKSGLPSDRFSAERTGGSVSTLTIQRTQQEDSAVYLCASSLGTSGTDTQYFGPGTRLTVL.

CDR3 sequence (DNA): TGTGCCAGTAGTATCACCTCCTCATACGAGCAGTACTTC. It translates to CASSITSSYEQYF. This chain connects TRBV19 to TRBJ2-7; D is unclear. V lost 3 bases, J lost 4 bases, and 10 bases lay in between. Germline loops: CDR1 LNHDA, CDR2 SQIVND (reference sequence). The CDR3 has 13 residues.

This rearrangement joins TRBV9 to TRBJ1-1; D is unclear. This CDR3 contains 14 residues. Germline values: CDR1 SGDLS, CDR2 YYNGEE. Trimming left V 1 base short and J 5 bases short, with 12 bases between. The CDR3 reads CASSVTGSGTEAFF. The CDR3, as DNA: TGTGCCAGCAGCGTAACCGGGAGTGGGACTGAAGCTTTCTTT.

The chain couples TRBV29-1 to TRBJ1-1; 8 positions match TRBD1. The CDR3 length is 12 residues. The trim removed 7 bases at V and 6 bases at J, leaving 7 bases unmatched. CDR1 SQVTM and CDR2 ANQGSEA come from the germline V gene. CDR3: CSGRQGRAEAFF. DNA for the CDR3: TGCAGCGGTCGACAGGGGAGAGCTGAAGCTTTCTTT.

This clone was observed once. The rearrangement uses TRBV12-3 or TRBV12-4 and TRBJ1-3; D remains unclear. V dropped 2 bases and J dropped 3 bases, with 2 bases sitting between them. This CDR3 is built from 12 residues. This CDR3 reads CASSLRGNTIYF. The CDR3 DNA is TGTGCCAGCAGTTTACGTGGAAACACCATATATTTT.

This clone has only one observation. V usage is TRBV5-1 and J usage is TRBJ2-7; 8 bases line up with TRBD1. V lost 4 bases, J lost 6 bases, and 3 bases stayed unmatched. This CDR3 has 12 amino acids. Germline CDR1 SGHRS, CDR2 YFSETQ. Here the CDR3 DNA reads TGCGCCAGCAGCCTGACAGGGGTCGAGCAGTACTTC. This encodes CASSLTGVEQYF.

The chain is built from TRBV11-2 and TRBJ1-1, with a possible D match to TRBD1 (5 bases). CDR1 and CDR2 (germline): SGHAT, FQNNGV. The CDR3 covers 12 residues. Between the trimmed V and J ends, which lost 5 bases and 8 bases, there was a span of 12 bases. CDR3 in amino acids: CASSLGDREAFF. DNA for the CDR3: TGTGCCAGCAGCCTAGGGGATAGGGAAGCTTTCTTT.

This sequence joins TRBV15 and TRBJ2-6; D ambiguous. Between the trimmed V and J ends, which lost 1 base and 0 bases, there was a span of 7 bases. The CDR3 totals 16 residues. Germline lookup yields CDR1 LNHNV and CDR2 YYDKDF (reference sequence). CDR3 DNA: TGTGCCACCAGCAGAGCTGGTAGCTCTGGGGCCAACGTCCTGACTTTC. Its translation: CATSRAGSSGANVLTF.

The chain combines TRBV6-2 or TRBV6-3 with TRBJ1-6, with TRBD1 matching 7 bases. The CDR3 totals 15 residues. V lost 5 bases and J lost 10; bases outside the gene matches: 11. Looked up from germline, CDR1 is MNHEY and CDR2 is SVGEGT. The CDR3 nucleotides are TGTGCCAGCAGTCAACAACCGACAGGGAGCTCACCCCTCCACTTT. It encodes CASSQQPTGSSPLHF.

J is TRBJ2-7 and V is TRBV5-1, with 8 bases fitting TRBD1. The CDR3 loop spans 15 amino acids. The V segment lost 4 bases and the J segment 2 bases; nucleotides outside the gene matches: 8. The germline V gene has CDR1 SGHRS and CDR2 YFSETQ. The CDR3 DNA reads TGCGCCAGCAGCCTAGGACAGGGTGTAACCTACGAGCAGTACTTC. This codes for CASSLGQGVTYEQYF.

V is TRBV20-1 and J is TRBJ1-2; no clear D gene. Germline lookup yields CDR1 DFQATT and CDR2 SNEGSKA (reference sequence). V dropped 3 bases and J dropped 8 bases, with 13 bases sitting between them. CDR3 length: 12 residues. In DNA, the CDR3 is TGCAGTGCTAGTAGGGCAGGTGAAGGCTACACCTTC. It yields the protein CSASRAGEGYTF.

V and J are TRBV6-2 or TRBV6-3 and TRBJ1-5, with 7 bases matching TRBD1. V was pared by 0 bases and J by 7 bases, with 6 bases of the junction left unmatched. Germline values: CDR1 MNHEY, CDR2 SVGEGT. This CDR3 region has 15 residues. The CDR3 region has the DNA TGTGCCAGCAGTTACTCGCAACAGGGGATCCAGCCCCAGCATTTT. Translating gives CASSYSQQGIQPQHF.

This clone was counted between two and nine times. The chain couples TRBV29-1 to TRBJ1-2, with 10 bases that match TRBD1. V was pared by 8 bases and J by 5 bases, with 17 bases of the junction left unmatched. The CDR3 runs 16 residues. Germline V gives CDR1 SQVTM, CDR2 ANQGSEA. The CDR3 DNA follows: TGCAGCATGGGACAGGGGAATAAGGATCTTGGGTATGGCTACACCTTC. Translation: CSMGQGNKDLGYGYTF.